Following are 31 T cell receptor beta chains from one sample sequenced in a study of regulatory T cells in long-lasting Graves disease. Building of the TCR beta libraries involved iRepertoire HTBI primers and Arm-PCR of CDR3 regions. MiXCR, applied by TCRdb to the multiplex PCR reads, yields one record per CDR3 protein. The repertoire has fewer than 400,000 distinct CDR3 sequences, about 20% of them found once; the top ten carry 35% to 45%. Indicated time point: newly diagnosed GD, antithyroid drugs for less than 3 months. With RNA extracted from PBMCs as input, the TCR library was made. The input for sequencing was peripheral blood mononuclear cells (PBMCs), taken at new diagnosis, from a patient treated with antithyroid drugs. All receptors come from a female donor with Graves disease.

This clonotype was recorded at least ten times. V usage is TRBV24-1 and J usage is TRBJ1-2; no clear D. V lost 3 bases and J 9 bases, leaving 16 bases between the germline ends. Germline CDR1 KGHDR, CDR2 SFDVKD. The CDR3 is made up of 14 amino acids. For the CDR3, the DNA is TGTGCCACCAGTGATCGCCGGAGTCGGACGAGCTACACCTTC. It is translated as CATSDRRSRTSYTF.

This clonotype came up many times. The chain has TRBV27 and TRBJ2-2; no reliable D call. This CDR3 has 13 amino acids. The V end lost 7 bases, the J end lost 0 bases, and 6 bases lay between the germline ends. Germline V gene sequence: CDR1 MNHEY, CDR2 SMNVEV (reference sequence). As DNA, the CDR3 is TGTGCCAGCACGGCACCGAACACCGGGGAGCTGTTTTTT. It yields the protein CASTAPNTGELFF.

This clonotype has a count of ten or more. The chain employs TRBV6-1 and TRBJ1-2; TRBD1 is a possible D gene (6 bases). CDR3 length: 13 residues. Germline CDR1 reads MNHNS; CDR2 reads SASEGT. V was shortened by 1 base and J by 4 bases, with 7 bases between the two germline ends. CDR3 in DNA: TGTGCCAGCAGTGAAGGCAGGGGCTATGGCTACACCTTC. This encodes CASSEGRGYGYTF.

The rearrangement links TRBV6-4 to TRBJ1-5; D call uncertain. This CDR3 has 15 amino acids. The V end was cut by 5 bases, the J end by 5 bases, with 16 bases between. Germline V lookup: CDR1 MRHNA, CDR2 SNTAGT. CDR3: CASSPVAQADQPQHF. Here the CDR3 DNA reads TGTGCCAGCAGTCCCGTGGCCCAGGCGGATCAGCCCCAGCATTTT.

In this sample, this clonotype turned up a few times. The chain is built from TRBV4-2 and TRBJ2-7; 7 nucleotides match TRBD1. Per germline, CDR1 LGHNA and CDR2 YNFKEQ. CDR3 length: 17 amino acids. Trimming removed 0 bases from V and 1 base from J; junction bases left unmatched: 9. CDR3 nucleotides: TGTGCCAGCAGCCAAGATCTGGCAGGGGGTTTATCCTACGAGCAGTACTTC. As protein: CASSQDLAGGLSYEQYF.

This clonotype was seen at least ten times. The V and J genes are TRBV2 and TRBJ2-7; 8 positions match TRBD1. The CDR3 spans 13 residues. The germline gives CDR1 SNHLY, CDR2 FYNNEI. Trimming at V came to 7 bases and at J to 5 bases, leaving 7 bases not matched to a gene. For the CDR3, the DNA is TGTGCCAGCATAGGACAGGGCTTACACGAGCAGTACTTC. Protein: CASIGQGLHEQYF.

The chain joins TRBV11-2 to TRBJ2-7; TRBD1 matches 10 bases. Germline CDR1 and CDR2: SGHAT and FQNNGV. The CDR3 spans 17 residues. With V trimmed by 2 bases and J by 5 bases, 12 bases remained unmatched. The CDR3 reads CASSLTLGQGNCDEQYF. CDR3 DNA sequence: TGTGCCAGCAGCTTAACGTTGGGACAGGGGAATTGCGACGAGCAGTACTTC.

This clonotype was counted at least ten times. V gene TRBV19 combines with J gene TRBJ2-7; TRBD2 matches at 13 bases. The V gene end was trimmed by 6 bases and the J gene end by 3 bases; junction bases not matched to a gene: 20. Germline V gives CDR1 LNHDA, CDR2 SQIVND (reference sequence). The CDR3 length is 20 residues. As DNA, the CDR3 is TGTGCCAGTAGCCCGCTACAGGGGAGGACTAGCGGGAGTCGGCACTACGAGCAGTACTTC. Translated, it gives CASSPLQGRTSGSRHYEQYF.

This clonotype came up many times. The chain recombines TRBV30 with TRBJ2-5; no firm D call. V lost 2 bases and J lost 2, with 9 bases in between. This CDR3 is 13 amino acids long. Germline lookup yields CDR1 GTSNPN and CDR2 SVGIG (reference sequence). The CDR3 nucleotides are TGTGCCTGGAGTCTACTCCGACAAGAGACCCAGTACTTC. It yields the protein CAWSLLRQETQYF. Combining the CDR3 with reference TRBV30 and TRBJ2-5 gives the whole variable domain SQTIHQWPATLVQPVGSPLSLECTVEGTSNPNLYWYRQAAGRGLQLLFYSVGIGQISSEVPQNLSASRPQDRQFILSSKKLLLSDSGFYLCAWSLLRQETQYFGPGTRLLVL.

The chain carries TRBV6-1 and TRBJ2-7; TRBD2 aligns across 10 bases. Germline V CDR1 and CDR2: MNHNS, SASEGT. V lost 10 bases, J lost 0 bases, and 6 bases stayed unmatched. The CDR3 consists of 14 residues. The CDR3 DNA follows: TGTGCCACTAACCAGCGGGAGGGCTCCTACGAGCAGTACTTC. Amino acids: CATNQREGSYEQYF.

To note about this clonotype: A read error may explain this, as a much larger clone is one base away. This sequence joins TRBV5-1 and TRBJ2-2; 7 bases are a match to TRBD1. Unmatched junction bases numbered 6, after V lost 4 bases and J lost 0 bases. The CDR3 is 16 residues long. CDR1 and CDR2 from the germline V gene are SGHRS and YFSETQ. CDR3 in amino acids: CASSRRTGANTGELFF. The CDR3 DNA reads as TGCGCCAGCAGCAGAAGGACAGGCGCGAACACCGGGGAGCTGTTTTTT.

In this sample, this clonotype turned up many times. The CDR3 does not end in the conserved phenylalanine or tryptophan, so this is likely a read error. V and J are TRBV3-1 and TRBJ1-2; 8 positions agree with TRBD1. Germline CDR1 and CDR2: LGHDT and YNNKEL (reference sequence). V dropped 4 bases and J dropped 4; count of bases not matched to a gene: 2. The CDR3 consists of 13 residues. Written as DNA, the CDR3 is TGTGCCAGCAGCCCACAGGGGGGCTATGGCTACACCGTC. The encoded protein is CASSPQGGYGYTV.

This clonotype was picked up a small number of times. The J gene is TRBJ2-7, the V gene TRBV7-8; TRBD2 matches at 9 bases. The germline V gene has CDR1 SGHVS and CDR2 FQNEAQ. Trimming at V came to 2 bases and at J to 2 bases, leaving 4 bases not matched to a gene. This CDR3 spans 15 amino acids. The CDR3 DNA follows: TGTGCCAGCAGCTTATCCGGACTAGCGACCTACGAGCAGTACTTC. Translation gives CASSLSGLATYEQYF.

On this clonotype: A clone one base away is much larger, so this may be a read error. The chain combines TRBV4-1 with TRBJ1-4; 8 nucleotides match TRBD1. The germline CDR1 and CDR2 sequences are MGHRA and YSYEKL. V shed 7 bases, J shed 12 bases, and the junction held 19 bases outside the gene matches. This CDR3 is 16 amino acids long. CDR3 protein: CASTNIPGGGLTELFF. CDR3 nucleotides: TGCGCCAGCACCAATATACCAGGGGGCGGCTTAACGGAACTGTTTTTT.

This clonotype was seen many times. This chain connects TRBV28 to TRBJ1-2; the match to TRBD1 covers 10 bases. Germline CDR1 and CDR2: MDHEN and SYDVKM. With 4 bases clipped from V and 4 bases from J, the junction kept 3 bases outside the gene matches. There are 14 residues in the CDR3. The CDR3 spells CASSSDRGGYGYTF. CDR3 DNA sequence: TGTGCCAGCAGTTCGGACAGGGGGGGCTATGGCTACACCTTC.

V gene TRBV28 combines with J gene TRBJ1-2; tentative D call: TRBD1 (5 bases). V lost 2 bases and J lost 8, with 9 bases in between. The germline V gene encodes CDR1 MDHEN and CDR2 SYDVKM. The CDR3 spans 12 residues. CDR3 coding DNA: TGTGCCAGCAGTTTAGGGGGTCGGGGCTACACCTTC. Translation gives CASSLGGRGYTF.

This clonotype was seen only a few times. The rearrangement joins TRBV19 to TRBJ2-5, with D possibly being TRBD2 (6 bases). CDR3 size: 13 residues. Germline-derived CDR1 and CDR2 are LNHDA and SQIVND (reference sequence). V lost 3 bases and J 5 bases, leaving 10 bases between the germline ends. The CDR3 DNA sequence: TGTGCCAGTAGTATTTGGGGGGAGGAGACCCAGTACTTC. Protein sequence: CASSIWGEETQYF.

This clonotype was counted only a few times. J is TRBJ2-3 and V is TRBV6-2 or TRBV6-3; possible D gene TRBD2, 6 bases. This CDR3 has 18 residues. The germline CDR1 and CDR2 sequences are MNHEY and SVGEGT. Trimming left V 7 bases short and J 0 bases short, with 23 bases between. This chain's CDR3 is CASKSGIGGGASTDTQYF. The CDR3 DNA reads TGTGCCAGCAAAAGCGGTATCGGAGGAGGGGCCAGCACAGATACGCAGTATTTT.

This clonotype came up a few times. The chain links TRBV4-2 to TRBJ2-1; D possibly corresponds to TRBD1 (8 bases). This CDR3 spans 14 amino acids. The V end was cut by 8 bases, the J end by 6 bases, with 17 bases between. CDR1 and CDR2 from the germline V gene are LGHNA and YNFKEQ. The CDR3 coding sequence is TGTGCCAGCCGATCTAGCGGACAGGGCAATGAGCAGTTCTTC. As protein: CASRSSGQGNEQFF.

This clonotype has at least ten counts. The genes are TRBV7-2 and TRBJ2-3; D gene unclear. The CDR3 has 13 amino acids. CDR1 and CDR2 from the germline V gene are SGHTA and FQGNSA. The V end was cut by 6 bases, the J end by 3 bases, with 10 bases between. CDR3 sequence reads: CASSPPGTDTQYF. The CDR3 bases are TGTGCCAGCAGTCCCCCTGGGACAGATACGCAGTATTTT.

This clonotype was observed many times. The gene calls are TRBV11-2 and TRBJ1-6; no reliable D call. This CDR3 region has 13 residues. Trimming took off 5 bases at V and 12 bases at J, with 14 bases between the two ends. From germline, CDR1 is SGHAT and CDR2 FQNNGV. The CDR3 here is CASSRRVTLPLHF. CDR3 bases: TGTGCCAGCAGCCGCCGGGTTACCCTACCCCTCCACTTT.

The V call is TRBV12-3 or TRBV12-4, the J call TRBJ1-5; the D gene is possibly TRBD1 (5 bases). CDR3 length equals 15 residues. Trimming took off 6 bases at V and 2 bases at J, with 14 bases between the two ends. CDR3 coding DNA: TGTGCCAGCAGATTCCATGGGGCGGGCAATCAGCCCCAGCATTTT. Translation: CASRFHGAGNQPQHF.

Notes on this clonotype: This may stem from a read error, because a much larger clone lies one nucleotide away. The CDR3, as DNA: TGCGCCAGCAGCTTCGGGGGCTTTACGTACGAGCAGTTCTTC. Translating it yields CASSFGGFTYEQFF. The genes are TRBV5-1 and TRBJ2-1; the D call may be TRBD1 or TRBD2 (6 bases each). Trimming shortened V by 2 bases and J by 10 bases, and 16 bases separated the two germline ends. Germline CDR1 SGHRS, CDR2 YFSETQ. The CDR3 consists of 14 residues.

Only a few counts were recorded for this clonotype. This chain uses TRBV13 with TRBJ2-1; TRBD2 aligns across 8 bases. Trimming removed 4 bases from V and 6 bases from J; junction bases left unmatched: 11. The germline V gene has CDR1 PRHDT and CDR2 FYEKMQ (reference sequence). This CDR3 is 16 amino acids long. CDR3 protein: CASSSSGTSRGNEQFF. The CDR3 bases are TGTGCCAGCAGCTCCTCCGGGACTAGTCGTGGCAATGAGCAGTTCTTC.

This clonotype occurred many times. The V gene is TRBV24-1, the J gene TRBJ1-1; 7 nucleotides agree with TRBD1. Losses at the gene ends were 1 base for V and 1 base for J; bases not matched to a gene: 11. The CDR3 has 18 residues. Germline V lookup: CDR1 KGHDR, CDR2 SFDVKD. CDR3: CATSDFGRVDRKNTEAFF. For the CDR3, the DNA is TGTGCCACCAGTGATTTCGGAAGGGTGGACAGGAAGAACACTGAAGCTTTCTTT.

The genes are TRBV6-2 or TRBV6-3 and TRBJ2-3; D possibly corresponds to TRBD2 (6 bases). The CDR3 extends over 16 amino acids. Trimming took 3 bases from V and 0 from J, leaving 13 bases between them. Germline V gene sequence: CDR1 MNHEY, CDR2 SVGEGT. CDR3 nucleotides: TGTGCCAGCAGTTATGCCGCGGGATCAAGCACAGATACGCAGTATTTT. This codes for CASSYAAGSSTDTQYF.

The V and J genes are TRBV19 and TRBJ2-4; the match to TRBD2 covers 9 bases. CDR1 and CDR2 from the germline V gene are LNHDA and SQIVND (reference sequence). The CDR3 is 15 amino acids. V was clipped by 4 bases and J by 7 bases; unmatched bases: 8. CDR3 nucleotides: TGTGCCAGTAGTAGGACTAGCGCCCAGGAGAACATTCAGTACTTC. Its protein is CASSRTSAQENIQYF.

The chain recombines TRBV27 with TRBJ2-4; 7 nucleotides agree with TRBD2. Per germline, CDR1 MNHEY and CDR2 SMNVEV (reference sequence). V dropped 6 bases and J dropped 13; count of bases not matched to a gene: 18. The CDR3 contains 15 residues. The CDR3 loop is CASRRLALADNEQYF. Here the CDR3 DNA reads TGTGCCAGCAGGCGACTAGCCCTAGCAGACAATGAGCAGTACTTC.

This clonotype was recorded at least ten times. The rearrangement uses TRBV28 and TRBJ2-5; perhaps TRBD2 as D (7 bases). Germline values: CDR1 MDHEN, CDR2 SYDVKM. Trimming took off 6 bases at V and 5 bases at J, with 13 bases between the two ends. CDR3 size: 13 residues. The CDR3 DNA follows: TGTGCCAGCAGCTGGGGGGGGCGGGAGACCCAGTACTTC. This encodes CASSWGGRETQYF.

This clonotype has at least ten counts. The chain is built from TRBV29-1 and TRBJ2-3, with 7 bases that match TRBD1. The DNA end favors TRBJ2-5, so the J call may be wrong. The CDR3 is 15 residues long. Germline V gene lookup returns CDR1 SQVTM and CDR2 ANQGSEA. CDR3 sequence reads: CSVENERGRSETQYF. Written as DNA, the CDR3 is TGCAGCGTTGAAAATGAGAGGGGGCGGTCAGAGACCCAGTACTTC.

This clonotype came up many times. The chain combines TRBV5-1 with TRBJ1-2; a weak D match, TRBD1 (5 bases). Trimming cost V 0 bases and J 8 bases, with 11 bases left between them. CDR3 size: 13 residues. Germline values: CDR1 SGHRS, CDR2 YFSETQ. The DNA for the CDR3 is TGCGCCAGCAGCTTGGGGCAGGGAGAAGGCTACACCTTC. It translates to CASSLGQGEGYTF.